This record covers a single T cell receptor beta chain. As yet, its antigen is unknown. This sample is drawn from a study of shared clonotypes between healthy human individuals. Study-level results: In a few donors, around 5% of naive CD4 clonotypes appeared in common. Estimated richness values were generally larger in naive subsets than in memory subsets.

How the authors handled the data: From ImmunoSEQ came sequences covering only the junction and carrying no quality scores, so filtering differed. Data came from immunoSEQ multiplex PCR; TCRdb stores just in-frame clones and leaves some out. Clone size and the V and J calls come from that table; the DNA yielded D and trimming. This sample has roughly 2 million clones; 95% occur once, and the top ten carry 0.13%. Donors, without exception, were Caucasian adults residing in Nashville, Tennessee. Germline V lookup: CDR1 LNHNV, CDR2 YYDKDF (reference sequence). This CDR3 contains 14 residues. V lost 5 bases and J lost 5, with 15 bases in between.

This rearrangement joins TRBV15 to TRBJ1-1; D is uncertain. The material sequenced was naive CD4+ T cells sorted from blood. Subset meaning: CD45RA+ positively selected. The TCR sequence derives from a young man in good health. The CDR3 here is CATSYLRGGTEAFF. CDR3 bases: TGTGCCACCAGCTACCTCCGGGGAGGTACTGAAGCTTTCTTT.